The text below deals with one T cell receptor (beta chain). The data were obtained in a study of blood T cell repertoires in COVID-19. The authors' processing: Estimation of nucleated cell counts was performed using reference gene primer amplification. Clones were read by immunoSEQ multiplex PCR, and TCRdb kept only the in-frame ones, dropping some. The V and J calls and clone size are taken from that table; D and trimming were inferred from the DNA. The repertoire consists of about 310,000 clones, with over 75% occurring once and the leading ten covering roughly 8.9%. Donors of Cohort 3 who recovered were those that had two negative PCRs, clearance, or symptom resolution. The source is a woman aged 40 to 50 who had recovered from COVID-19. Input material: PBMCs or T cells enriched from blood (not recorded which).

The CDR3 bases are TGCGCCAGCAGCTTACCGACAGGGGGGCTTGAGACCCAGTACTTC. Protein sequence: CASSLPTGGLETQYF. The chain joins TRBV5-1 to TRBJ2-5; 9 nucleotides match TRBD1. V dropped 2 bases and J dropped 5; count of bases not matched to a gene: 7. CDR1 SGHRS and CDR2 YFSETQ come from the germline V gene. The CDR3 has 15 residues.